Here is one T cell receptor (beta chain) with its context. Its antigen is still unknown. The sample originates from a study of shared clonotypes between healthy human individuals. The V gene end was trimmed by 1 base and the J gene end by 6 bases; junction bases not matched to a gene: 11. Germline V gives CDR1 SGHDT, CDR2 YYEEEE. This CDR3 contains 17 residues. Study-level points and caveats: Roughly 5% of naive CD4 clonotypes were shared across a few donors.

Original handling: ImmunoSEQ output held junction-only sequences without quality scores, so filtering differed. TCRdb's table, derived via immunoSEQ multiplex PCR, lists solely in-frame clones and lacks some. V and J calls and clone size are as listed in that table; D and trimming were resolved from the DNA. This sample carries about 990,000 clones, approximately 80% of them seen once, and the ten largest clones take 0.6% to 0.75%. Donors had no recently reported acute infections or vaccinations and were HIV-negative. The J gene is TRBJ2-1, the V gene TRBV5-6, with 9 bases that match TRBD2. Sequenced material: memory CD4+ T cells from PBMCs. Subset noted: CD45RA-negative fraction. The clonotype comes from a man in his late teens or twenties in good health. Some clones in this sample may be carry-over from other donors' samples. The CDR3 is CASSLSWTSAAFNEQFF. The DNA for the CDR3 is TGTGCCAGCAGCTTGTCGTGGACTAGCGCGGCCTTCAATGAGCAGTTCTTC. Drawing the rest from reference TRBV5-6 and TRBJ2-1, the complete variable domain is DAGVTQSPTHLIKTRGQQVTLRCSPKSGHDTVSWYQQALGQGPQFIFQYYEEEERQRGNFPDRFSGHQFPNYSSELNVNALLLGDSALYLCASSLSWTSAAFNEQFFGPGTRLTVL.